The source of this T cell receptor (beta chain) is a study of T-cell reconstitution after alpha-beta-depleted transplantation in children (dated by TCRdb to 2016 to 2017). Study-level background: Using TCR repertoire profiling, the study followed T-cell immune reconstitution in a quantitative way in children after TCRalphabeta/CD19-depleted allogeneic hematopoietic cell transplantation. General conclusions and limits of the study: Hyperexpanded clone frequencies declined over subsequent months; after one year, T-cell counts and TCRbeta diversity were mostly attributed to newly produced T cells. The apparently early recovery of alphabetaT-cell counts about two months after transplant reportedly depended on only several hundred rapidly expanded clones that came from non-depleted graft cells. In some patients, the high TCRbeta diversity seen at day 60 was put down to recipient T cells and intrathymic progenitors that had survived conditioning.

The treatment or condition label on this specimen signifies: allogeneic hematopoietic cell transplantation with graft depleted of TCRalphabeta T cells and CD19 B cells. The children who served as transplant recipients had been given grafts of TCRalphabeta/CD19-depleted allogeneic hematopoietic cells. Library generation was performed with PCR. The instrument given in TCRdb is Illumina HiSeq 2500. TCR library preparation used molecular barcoding, with unique molecular identifiers applied to normalize quantification of the TCRbeta repertoire. The public reads were reprocessed in TCRdb via fastp at Q25 and MiXCR, keeping in-frame beta chains. Rows with a matching CDR3 protein are joined into one entry that keeps the most common DNA and genes. The sample includes 500,000 to 750,000 distinct CDR3 sequences, with 25% to 30% observed a single time. About 35% of the sample goes to the ten largest clones. Germline trimming: 2 bases from V, 8 bases from J; junction bases outside gene matches: 14. Taken from the germline V gene (reference sequence), the CDR1 and CDR2 loops are WNHNN and SYGVQD. The CDR3 sequence holds 17 residues, the cysteine and phenylalanine included. This entry keeps only the CDR3 DNA: 51 bases, framed from base 1.

As regards this clonotype: Its antigen target is currently unknown. Base qualities are not recorded, but no much larger clone differs from it by a single base.

The sequence came from a boy under two years old with Wiskott-Aldrich syndrome, due to receive a stem cell transplant. The sample here was PBMCs, taken before TCRalphabeta/CD19-depleted stem cell transplant. Recombination joined TRBV10-1 with TRBJ2-1; 8 bases in the middle match TRBD2. The DNA is as follows: TGCGCCAGCAGTGAGACCCCCCCGGGACTAGACCTAGATGAGCAGTTCTTC. This yields the protein CASSETPPGLDLDEQFF.